This T cell receptor (beta chain) was found in a study of T cells after yellow fever vaccination (dated 2019 in TCRdb). Describing the broader study: Libraries from fractions with low cell numbers were prepared with the SMART-Seq v4 Ultra Low Input RNA kit. Bulk TCR alpha and beta repertoires were sequenced longitudinally to track T-cell clones before and after primary and booster YFV17D yellow fever vaccination. Two healthy male donors made up the cohort, one aged 18 to 29 years and the other aged 30 to 40 years. Blood was drawn at multiple timepoints before and after primary and secondary immunization, with bulk PBMC replicates and cell subsets isolated.

The sequencer was an Illumina NovaSeq 6000. Synthesis of TCR cDNA relied on 5'RACE template switching, a step that introduced a universal primer site along with unique molecular identifiers. Priming of cDNA synthesis was performed from both the TCR alpha and TCR beta constant segments. Two PCR steps were used to amplify libraries, with sample barcodes and sequencing adapters being added in the second step. Sequencing of libraries was done on Illumina HiSeq 2500 (2x100 bp) or NovaSeq (2x150 bp). On the authors' methods: MIGEC handled demultiplexing of reads and collapsing into UMI consensus sequences, while MiXCR performed V(D)J alignment. Vaccine-responding clonotypes were identified with edgeR using replicate PBMC samples, with FDR below 0.01 and a log2 fold change above 5 up to day 15 being required. Each bulk clonotype received a CD4 or CD8 identity based on whether the sequenced CD4 or CD8 repertoire contained that clonotype at higher abundance. TCRdb reworked the public reads: Q25 trimming with fastp, MiXCR clone assembly, productive beta chains retained. Identical CDR3 proteins give one entry, which carries the most common genes and DNA. The V and J calls and clone size are TCRdb's, not the authors'. The sample profile shows 250,000 to 300,000 distinct CDR3 sequences; 7.5% to 9% of them were found once. The top ten clonotypes cover around 3.3% of the sample.

This clonotype came up a few times. Its antigen is currently not known. Qualities for individual bases were not recorded, and no much larger clone is one base off. Read against the paper, the sample's treatment or condition label means: live attenuated yellow fever vaccine strain. A standard Ficoll-Paque protocol was used to isolate PBMCs from peripheral blood. Dynabeads CD4 and CD8 positive selection kits were used to isolate the CD4 and CD8 T-cell fractions. TriZol was used to extract RNA from bulk PBMCs, CD4 and CD8 fractions, and dextramer-positive and dextramer-negative fractions. What the authors observed across the whole study: FACS-sorted repertoires could contain abundant contaminating clonotypes from the bulk population, so computational filtering was required. Compared with the primary T-cell response, the secondary T-cell response was faster but weaker, reaching its peak on day 5 rather than on day 15. Most clones expanded after primary vaccination were re-detected after the booster (almost 97% of CD4 and roughly 87% of CD8), suggesting broad memory maintenance. A small share of clonotypes occurred in both CD4 and CD8 compartments, likely arising from convergent recombination. The study included only two donors, which limits how far the findings can be generalized.

Via the germline V gene, CDR1 is MNHEY and CDR2 SVGAGI. Trimming removed 2 bases from V and 2 bases from J, leaving 15 bases between the germline ends. Inclusive of the bounding cysteine and phenylalanine, the CDR3 is 16 residues long. Only CDR3 DNA is held: 48 bases, read in frame from base 1. The input for sequencing was CD4+ T cells sorted from PBMCs, taken 5 days after the yellow fever booster vaccination. The rearranged chain carries TRBV6-5 and TRBJ1-2; the D gene assignment is ambiguous. This sequence was found in a man aged 18 to 30 who received the YFV17D yellow fever vaccine. The sequenced DNA is TGTGCCAGCAGTTACGGTAAACCCTCCCGAAACTATGGCTACACCTTC. Its amino acids are CASSYGKPSRNYGYTF.